Below, one T cell receptor beta chain is given with its context. Assay: immunoSEQ multiplex PCR; the TCRdb copy retains only in-frame clones and omits some. The repertoire holds about 72,000 clones, 75% to 90% seen once, with approximately 15% in the top ten. There are 15 residues in the CDR3. Trimming removed 6 bases at V and 0 bases at J, with 12 bases between. Germline assignment: CDR1 SNHLY and CDR2 FYNNEI. These data originate in a study of PD-L1 blockade in urothelial cancer. Stated time point: pretreatment peripheral blood. This TCR was sampled from a man in his fifties or sixties with urothelial cancer. The genes are TRBV2 and TRBJ1-5, with D perhaps TRBD1 (6 bases). The specimen was PBMCs, collected around atezolizumab (anti-PD-L1) treatment. The CDR3 protein is CASRAQGNSNQPQHF. The CDR3 DNA sequence: TGTGCCAGCAGGGCACAGGGAAATAGCAATCAGCCCCAGCATTTT.